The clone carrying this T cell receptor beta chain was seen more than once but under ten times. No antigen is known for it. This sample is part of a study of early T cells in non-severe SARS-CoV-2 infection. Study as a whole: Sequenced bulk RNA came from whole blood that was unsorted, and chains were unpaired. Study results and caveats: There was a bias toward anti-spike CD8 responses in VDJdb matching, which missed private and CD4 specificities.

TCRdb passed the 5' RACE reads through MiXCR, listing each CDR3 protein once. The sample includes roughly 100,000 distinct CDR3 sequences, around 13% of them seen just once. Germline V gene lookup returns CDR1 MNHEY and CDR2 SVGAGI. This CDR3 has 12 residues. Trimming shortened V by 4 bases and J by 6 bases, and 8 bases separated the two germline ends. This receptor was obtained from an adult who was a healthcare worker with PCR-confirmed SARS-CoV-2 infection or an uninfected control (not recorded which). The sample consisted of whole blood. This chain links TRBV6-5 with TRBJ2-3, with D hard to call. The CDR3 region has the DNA TGTGCCAGCAGTTCCACCCGGGATACGCAGTATTTT. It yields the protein CASSSTRDTQYF.